This TCR beta chain was identified in a study of CD8+ T cells in alopecia areata. General observations from the study: Shared TCR sequences were less clear between patients than in mice, possibly partly from HLA diversity. Resident alphabeta T cells of normal skin are also sequenced in scalp samples.

With respect to this clone: Its antigen is unknown.

The CDR3 loop spans 15 amino acids. V lost 1 base to trimming and J lost 6 bases; unmatched junction nucleotides: 2. In germline, CDR1 is LNHNV, CDR2 YYDKDF (reference sequence). RNA was extracted and reverse transcribed into cDNA as the sequencing template. Assay used: immunoSEQ multiplex PCR; TCRdb lists only in-frame clones, some missing. The sample records 150,000 to 200,000 clones, roughly 60% being singletons. The chain joins TRBV15 to TRBJ2-2; 10 nucleotides agree with TRBD2. The receptor's source is a human donor with alopecia areata. Specimen: CD4+ T cells sorted from blood, collected at week 0. This chain's CDR3 is CATSRGGLAPGELFF. Here the CDR3 DNA reads TGTGCCACCAGCAGAGGGGGACTAGCGCCCGGGGAGCTGTTTTTT.